This TCR beta chain originates from a study of blood T cell repertoires in COVID-19. Study context: Donors in the United States, Italy and Spain gave samples during acute or convalescent COVID-19. The cDNA or gDNA used as material had been derived from T cells, B-cell-depleted T cells, or PBMCs.

Authors' processing steps: Amplification of reference gene primers was used by the study to estimate nucleated cell counts. Measured with immunoSEQ multiplex PCR; TCRdb has only the in-frame clones, and not every one. The DNA gave D and trimming, while V, J and clone size come from that table. Among about 120,000 clones listed, approximately 88% were seen once. Trimming cost V 3 bases and J 2 bases, with 11 bases left between them. Germline V gene lookup returns CDR1 SGHRS and CDR2 YFSETQ. CDR3 length equals 14 residues. J is TRBJ1-2 and V is TRBV5-1; D may be TRBD1 (6 bases). The sequence was collected from a man over 45 with acute or convalescent COVID-19. The specimen sequenced was peripheral blood. CDR3: CASSSTTGNYGYTF. CDR3 DNA sequence: TGCGCCAGCAGCTCCACAACAGGGAACTATGGCTACACCTTC.